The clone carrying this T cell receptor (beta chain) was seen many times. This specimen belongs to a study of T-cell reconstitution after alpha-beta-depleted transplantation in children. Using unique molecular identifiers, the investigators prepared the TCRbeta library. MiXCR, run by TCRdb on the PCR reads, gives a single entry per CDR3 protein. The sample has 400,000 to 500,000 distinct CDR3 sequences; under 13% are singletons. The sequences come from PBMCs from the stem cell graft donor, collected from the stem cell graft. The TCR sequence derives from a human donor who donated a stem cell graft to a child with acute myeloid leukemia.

CDR3 protein: CASRSSSGSYNEQFF. DNA of the CDR3: TGTGCCAGCAGATCTTCTAGCGGGAGCTACAATGAGCAGTTCTTC. The rearrangement uses TRBV2 and TRBJ2-1; 10 bases align to TRBD2. Germline CDR1 and CDR2: SNHLY and FYNNEI. This CDR3 region has 15 residues. J gave up 3 bases and V 6 bases, and 5 bases lay outside the gene matches.